This T cell receptor beta chain derives from a study of blood T cell repertoires in COVID-19. Study summary: Researchers got acute and convalescent COVID-19 samples from the United States, Italy and Spain. T cells, B-cell-depleted T cells, or PBMCs supplied cDNA or gDNA.

In the original processing: Estimation of nucleated cell counts relied on the amplification of reference gene primers. The protocol was immunoSEQ multiplex PCR, while the TCRdb copy is restricted to in-frame clones and leaves out a portion. V and J calls and clone size are those listed in that table; D and trimming were worked out from the DNA. This table holds about 68,000 clones, roughly 87% found once. This clone was detected once. The CDR3 runs to 19 residues. V shed 2 bases, J shed 6 bases, and the junction held 18 bases outside the gene matches. Germline CDR1 MNHNS, CDR2 SASEGT. Material for sequencing was peripheral blood. The chain employs TRBV6-1 and TRBJ2-5, with 10 bases aligning to TRBD2. This TCR derives from a middle-aged man with active COVID-19. The CDR3 DNA sequence: TGTGCCAGCAGTGAACTGGGGGCTCGAGGACTAGCGGACCAGAAGACCCAGTACTTC. This codes for CASSELGARGLADQKTQYF.